This record covers a single T cell receptor (beta chain). Its antigen is not identified. The entry originates in a study of cytomegalovirus exposure and HLA in healthy donors. Study-level findings and limits: Some V segments, TRBV6-2 and TRBV6-3 among them, were indistinguishable and were therefore excluded.

CDR3 length equals 15 residues. After removal of 7 bases from V and 3 bases from J, the junction contained 7 bases not matched to a gene. Germline CDR1 is SGHRS and CDR2 is YFSETQ. With 60 Vbeta and 13 Jbeta primers, the PCR was carried out. Clones were sequenced by immunoSEQ multiplex PCR, and TCRdb holds only the in-frame ones, with some missing. The sample shows approximately 110,000 clones, about 76% of them seen only once. The sequenced sample was PBMCs. This receptor was obtained from a man aged 25 to 40 in good health and CMV-seropositive. The chain links TRBV5-1 to TRBJ2-3; 11 bases are shared with TRBD1. CDR3 sequence (DNA): TGCGCCAGCCGGACCGGGACAGGGGGTACAGATACGCAGTATTTT. Protein product: CASRTGTGGTDTQYF. Full variable domain (missing parts from reference TRBV5-1 and TRBJ2-3): KAGVTQTPRYLIKTRGQQVTLSCSPISGHRSVSWYQQTPGQGLQFLFEYFSETQRNKGNFPGRFSGRQFSNSRSEMNVSTLELGDSALYLCASRTGTGGTDTQYFGPGTRLTVL.